This T cell receptor (beta chain) was sequenced during a study of T cells in Graves' hyperthyroidism and ophthalmopathy. General study findings and limits: In validation, the model predicted ophthalmopathy. These predictions came a median roughly 7.1 months before onset.

Germline CDR1 SGHRS, CDR2 YFSETQ. The V end lost 5 bases, the J end lost 7 bases, and 18 bases lay between the germline ends. This CDR3 spans 15 amino acids. Amplification of TCR beta CDR3 regions used RNA as the template. RT-PCR in the first round (using the HTBI primer set) targeted the TCR CDR3. TCRdb fed the multiplex PCR reads into MiXCR, producing one record per CDR3 protein. The sample consists of hundreds of thousands of distinct CDR3 sequences, 15% to 20% of them appearing once. This clonotype occurred a few times. Its antigen is undetermined. The sample taken for sequencing was blood. The chain employs TRBV5-1 and TRBJ2-2; D uncertain. This TCR came from a man aged 35 to 55 with Graves' ophthalmopathy. CDR3 DNA sequence: TGCGCCAGCAGGCTTCAGGCGCGTAGGATCGGGGAGCTGTTTTTT. Translated, it gives CASRLQARRIGELFF.